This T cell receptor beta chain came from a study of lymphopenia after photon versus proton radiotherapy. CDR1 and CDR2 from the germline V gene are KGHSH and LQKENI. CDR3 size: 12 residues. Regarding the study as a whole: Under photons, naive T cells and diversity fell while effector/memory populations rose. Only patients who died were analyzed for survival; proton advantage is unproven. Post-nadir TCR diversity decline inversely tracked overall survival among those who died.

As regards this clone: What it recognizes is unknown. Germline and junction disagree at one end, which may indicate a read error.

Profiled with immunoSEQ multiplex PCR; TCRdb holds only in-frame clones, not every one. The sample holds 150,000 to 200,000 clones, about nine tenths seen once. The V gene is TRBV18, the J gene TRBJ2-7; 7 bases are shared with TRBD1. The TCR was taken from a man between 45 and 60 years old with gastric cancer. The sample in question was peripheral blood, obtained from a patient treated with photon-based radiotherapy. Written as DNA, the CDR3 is TGTGCCAGCTCACCACCGTTAACAGGGGACCTTTTC. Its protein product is CASSPPLTGDLF. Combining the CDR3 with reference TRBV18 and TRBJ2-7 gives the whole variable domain NAGVMQNPRHLVRRRGQEARLRCSPMKGHSHVYWYRQLPEEGLKFMVYLQKENIIDESGMPKERFSAEFPKEGPSILRIQQVVRGDSAAYFCASSPPLTGDLFGPGTRLTVT.